This T cell receptor (beta chain) was captured in a study of metastatic and nonmetastatic thyroid tumors. The entire patient cohort was treatment-naive prior to thyroid surgery. MiXCR re-clonotyped the PCR reads for TCRdb. The sample records over 12,000 clones, 20% to 30% being singletons. Overall study findings and caveats: As reported, TCR beta diversity in blood and tumor was significantly higher in malignant thyroid tumors than in benign nodules.

By its share, this clone is medium-sized. As yet, its antigen is unknown. The CDR3 sequence is 14 residues long. The V segment lost 3 bases and the J segment 3 bases; nucleotides outside the gene matches: 5. CDR1 and CDR2 (germline): MDHEN, SYDVKM. The V and J genes are TRBV28 and TRBJ2-7; 7 bases map to TRBD1. The sample taken for sequencing was tumor tissue. The receptor was isolated from a female donor with papillary thyroid cancer or a benign thyroid nodule (not recorded which). Some clones in this sample may be carry-over from other donors' samples. CDR3 residues: CASSFEGADYEQYF. CDR3 in DNA: TGTGCCAGCAGTTTCGAGGGGGCGGACTACGAGCAGTACTTC. Full variable domain (outside the CDR3, taken from reference TRBV28 and TRBJ2-7): DVKVTQSSRYLVKRTGEKVFLECVQDMDHENMFWYRQDPGLGLRLIYFSYDVKMKEKGDIPEGYSVSREKKERFSLILESASTNQTSMYLCASSFEGADYEQYFGPGTRLTVT.